This T cell receptor beta chain is from a study of blood T cell repertoires in COVID-19. Study details: T cells, B-cell-depleted T cells, or PBMCs provided the cDNA or gDNA that served as material.

Profiling relied on immunoSEQ multiplex PCR, and the TCRdb table lists in-frame clones only, not all of them. Found here are a few hundred thousand clones, roughly 84% of them singletons; the top ten hold more than 1.2%. V was trimmed by 5 bases and J by 7 bases, leaving 15 bases between them. The CDR3 spans 13 residues. The sequence came from a woman between 40 and 55 years old who had recovered from COVID-19. The sample taken for sequencing was peripheral blood. This chain joins TRBV12-3 or TRBV12-4 and TRBJ2-7; D perhaps matches TRBD1 (6 bases). Written as DNA, the CDR3 is TGTGCCAGCAGTGCCTCCAGGGGTTGGGAGCAGTACTTC. Residues: CASSASRGWEQYF.